This TCR beta chain was identified in a study of cytomegalovirus exposure and HLA in healthy donors. In germline, CDR1 is MDHEN, CDR2 SYDVKM. The CDR3 is 15 amino acids. With 8 bases removed from V and 3 bases from J, the gap between germline ends came to 16 bases. This clone showed up just once. Its antigen is unknown. General observations from the study: Confirmation was obtained in vitro that a few CMV-associated chains are specific for CMV antigens.

Separate from the approximately 670-subject first cohort, the roughly 130-subject validation cohort was the one that the donors belonged to. Using immunoSEQ multiplex PCR, the repertoire was profiled, and TCRdb retains in-frame clones only, with some absent. Of approximately 200,000 clones in the sample, roughly 88% were seen once. This clonotype was obtained from a woman between 18 and 29 years old in good health and CMV-seronegative. Sequencing input: PBMCs. This chain connects TRBV28 to TRBJ2-2; D possibly corresponds to TRBD2 (6 bases). Here the CDR3 DNA reads TGTGCCAGCCGAAACCGGGACTTAGACACCGGGGAGCTGTTTTTT. This encodes CASRNRDLDTGELFF.